Each of the 14 T cell receptor beta chains below was sequenced from the same sample in a study of memory CD4+ T cells and cytomegalovirus serostatus. Assay: immunoSEQ multiplex PCR; the TCRdb copy retains only in-frame clones and omits some. Of around 99,000 clones listed, 80% are singletons. The sort gate was single viable CD3+CD4+CD8-CD45RO+ cells for memory CD4+ T cells. Material for sequencing was memory CD4+ T cells from blood. The receptor source for this set is an adult in good health and CMV-seropositive.

This chain uses TRBV6-1 with TRBJ1-1, with 10 bases that match TRBD1. V shed 2 bases, J shed 0 bases, and the junction held 3 bases outside the gene matches. This CDR3 contains 16 residues. CDR1 MNHNS and CDR2 SASEGT come from the germline V gene. The CDR3 loop is CASSEPGQGMNTEAFF. CDR3 nucleotide sequence: TGTGCCAGCAGTGAACCGGGACAGGGGATGAACACTGAAGCTTTCTTT.

The CDR3 DNA reads as TGTGCCATCAGTGAGGCCATTAGGGGTAACTATGGCTACACCTTC. The encoded protein is CAISEAIRGNYGYTF. This chain links TRBV10-3 with TRBJ1-2; TRBD1 is a possible D gene (5 bases). Per the germline V gene, CDR1 is ENHRY and CDR2 is SYGVKD. V lost 2 bases and J lost 1, with 11 bases in between. The CDR3 covers 15 residues.

The CDR3 spells CASSSADRSMKYF. CDR3 sequence (DNA): TGTGCCAGCAGTTCCGCGGACAGGTCAATGAAGTACTTC. The chain uses TRBV28 and TRBJ2-7, with 7 bases fitting TRBD1. This CDR3 has 13 residues. Per the germline V gene, CDR1 is MDHEN and CDR2 is SYDVKM. J gave up 11 bases and V 4 bases, and 11 bases lay outside the gene matches.

This clone has a count of ten or more. The V and J genes are TRBV19 and TRBJ2-7, with 7 bases matching TRBD1. This CDR3 comprises 14 residues. Per germline, CDR1 LNHDA and CDR2 SQIVND (reference sequence). With 3 bases clipped from V and 12 bases from J, the junction kept 14 bases outside the gene matches. The CDR3 bases are TGTGCCAGTAGTATCCCCGGGACAGCTACGAGGCGGTACTTC. Translation gives CASSIPGTATRRYF.

The chain links TRBV5-6 to TRBJ1-2, with 9 nucleotides matching TRBD1. With 3 bases clipped from V and 7 bases from J, the junction kept 7 bases outside the gene matches. From germline, CDR1 is SGHDT and CDR2 YYEEEE. This CDR3 is built from 14 residues. CDR3 region: CASSSRDRVFGYTF. The CDR3 DNA reads as TGTGCCAGCAGCTCCCGGGACAGGGTTTTTGGCTACACCTTC.

CDR3 region: CASSDRRQAQQYF. Here the CDR3 DNA reads TGTGCCAGCAGTGACAGGAGACAGGCCCAACAGTACTTC. The chain uses TRBV6-1 and TRBJ2-7; possible D gene TRBD1, 6 bases. Trimming stripped 3 bases from V and 10 bases from J, with 16 bases between. CDR1 and CDR2 from the germline V gene are MNHNS and SASEGT. The CDR3 has 13 amino acids.

The chain employs TRBV28 and TRBJ2-5, with TRBD2 matching 11 bases. Trimming removed 1 base from V and 4 bases from J; junction bases left unmatched: 14. Germline values: CDR1 MDHEN, CDR2 SYDVKM. The CDR3 is 19 residues long. DNA of the CDR3: TGTGCCAGCAGTTTATTCGGGGGGGTAGCGGGAGGGCCTGTAGAGACCCAGTACTTC. Its translation is CASSLFGGVAGGPVETQYF.

The rearrangement joins TRBV27 to TRBJ1-1; no clear D. V lost 7 bases, J lost 0 bases, and 9 bases lay in between. The CDR3 runs 13 residues. Germline V gene sequence: CDR1 MNHEY, CDR2 SMNVEV (reference sequence). The CDR3 loop is CASTDTLNTEAFF. The CDR3 DNA follows: TGTGCCAGCACCGACACCTTGAACACTGAAGCTTTCTTT.

This clone was observed a few times. The chain joins TRBV7-2 to TRBJ2-7; 9 nucleotides agree with TRBD1. The V gene end was trimmed by 3 bases and the J gene end by 4 bases; junction bases not matched to a gene: 1. Germline assignment: CDR1 SGHTA and CDR2 FQGNSA. The length of the CDR3 is 13 residues. CDR3: CASSFGTGYEQYF. The CDR3 DNA sequence: TGTGCCAGCAGCTTCGGGACAGGGTACGAGCAGTACTTC.

The chain recombines TRBV6-5 with TRBJ1-1; weak D call: TRBD1 (6 bases). Germline CDR1 reads MNHEY; CDR2 reads SVGAGI. CDR3 length: 16 residues. V shed 1 base and J shed 1 base, with 13 bases lying between them. The DNA of the CDR3 is TGTGCCAGCAGTTACTGGAGTGGGGGCTGGAACACTGAAGCTTTCTTT. Encoded protein: CASSYWSGGWNTEAFF.

This clone showed up just once. The V call is TRBV9, the J call TRBJ1-3; D is unresolved. V gave up 0 bases and J gave up 0 bases, with 13 bases separating them. The germline gives CDR1 SGDLS, CDR2 YYNGEE. There are 17 residues in the CDR3. CDR3 protein: CASSVAPAVASGNTIYF. The CDR3 DNA reads as TGTGCCAGCAGCGTAGCTCCGGCAGTGGCCTCTGGAAACACCATATATTTT.

The J gene is TRBJ2-7, the V gene TRBV7-2, with TRBD2 matching 8 bases. The CDR3 contains 15 residues. Germline loops: CDR1 SGHTA, CDR2 FQGNSA. The ends lost 2 bases at V and 7 bases at J; junction bases unmatched: 10. CDR3 nucleotide sequence: TGTGCCAGCAGCTTAACCCACGGGAGGGTTGAAGAGCAGTACTTC. It specifies CASSLTHGRVEEQYF.

The chain employs TRBV19 and TRBJ2-7; 7 nucleotides align to TRBD2. The CDR3 has 14 amino acids. Germline values: CDR1 LNHDA, CDR2 SQIVND (reference sequence). Germline trimming cut 10 bases from V and 4 bases from J; bases unmatched to any gene: 13. The DNA for the CDR3 is TGTGCCACCGCCAGCGGGAAAGGTTATTACGAGCAGTACTTC. Protein product: CATASGKGYYEQYF. The whole variable domain, remainder taken from reference TRBV19 and TRBJ2-7, is DGGITQSPKYLFRKEGQNVTLSCEQNLNHDAMYWYRQDPGQGLRLIYYSQIVNDFQKGDIAEGYSVSREKKESFPLTVTSAQKNPTAFYLCATASGKGYYEQYFGPGTRLTVT.

In its sample, this clone was seen a few times. The chain is built from TRBV7-2 and TRBJ2-3; no clear D gene. V was pared by 3 bases and J by 6 bases, with 10 bases between. The germline V gene encodes CDR1 SGHTA and CDR2 FQGNSA. The CDR3 covers 13 residues. DNA of the CDR3: TGTGCCAGCAGCTTCAGTACACAGGATACGCAGTATTTT. Protein product: CASSFSTQDTQYF.